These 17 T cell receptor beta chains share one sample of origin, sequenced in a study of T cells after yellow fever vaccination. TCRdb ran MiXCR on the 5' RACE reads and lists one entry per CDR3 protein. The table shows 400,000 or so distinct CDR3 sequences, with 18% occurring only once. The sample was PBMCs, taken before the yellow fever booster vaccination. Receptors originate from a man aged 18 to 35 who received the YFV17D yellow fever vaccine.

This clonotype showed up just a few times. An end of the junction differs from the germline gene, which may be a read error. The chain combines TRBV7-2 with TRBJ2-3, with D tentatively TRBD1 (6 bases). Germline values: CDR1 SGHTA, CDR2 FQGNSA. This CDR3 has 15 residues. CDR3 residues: CACSFVGAGTDTQYF. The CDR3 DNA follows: TGTGCCTGCAGCTTCGTGGGGGCCGGAACAGATACGCAGTATTTT.

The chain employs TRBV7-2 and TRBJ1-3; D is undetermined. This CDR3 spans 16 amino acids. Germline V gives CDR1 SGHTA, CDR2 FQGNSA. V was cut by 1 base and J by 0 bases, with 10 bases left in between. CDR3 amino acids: CASSLGPGHSGNTIYF. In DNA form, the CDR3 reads TGTGCCAGCAGCTTAGGTCCAGGCCACTCTGGAAACACCATATATTTT.

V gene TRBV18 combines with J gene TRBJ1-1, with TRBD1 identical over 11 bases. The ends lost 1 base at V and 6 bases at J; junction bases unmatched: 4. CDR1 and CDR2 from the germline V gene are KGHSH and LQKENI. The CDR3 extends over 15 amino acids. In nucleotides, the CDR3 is TGTGCCAGCTCACCACAATCGGGACAGGGGGCTGAAGCTTTCTTT. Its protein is CASSPQSGQGAEAFF. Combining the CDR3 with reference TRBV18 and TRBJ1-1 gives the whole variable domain NAGVMQNPRHLVRRRGQEARLRCSPMKGHSHVYWYRQLPEEGLKFMVYLQKENIIDESGMPKERFSAEFPKEGPSILRIQQVVRGDSAAYFCASSPQSGQGAEAFFGQGTRLTVV.

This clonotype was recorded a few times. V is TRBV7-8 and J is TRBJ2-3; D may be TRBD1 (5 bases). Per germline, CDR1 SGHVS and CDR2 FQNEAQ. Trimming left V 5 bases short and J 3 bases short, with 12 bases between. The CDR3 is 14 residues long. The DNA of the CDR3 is TGTGCCAGCAGCCCGGTGGGGCCGACAGATACGCAGTATTTT. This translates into CASSPVGPTDTQYF.

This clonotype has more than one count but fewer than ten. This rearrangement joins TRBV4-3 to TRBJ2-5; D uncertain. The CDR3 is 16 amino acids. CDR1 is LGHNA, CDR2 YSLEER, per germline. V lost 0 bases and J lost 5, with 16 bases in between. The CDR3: CASSQDSGLVGETQYF. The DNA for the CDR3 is TGCGCCAGCAGCCAAGATAGTGGCCTAGTCGGCGAGACCCAGTACTTC.

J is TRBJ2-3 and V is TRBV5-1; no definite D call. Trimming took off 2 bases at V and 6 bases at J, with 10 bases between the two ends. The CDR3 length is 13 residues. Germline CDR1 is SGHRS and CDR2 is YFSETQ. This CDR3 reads CASSLPRSDTQYF. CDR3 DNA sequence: TGCGCCAGCAGCTTACCGCGGTCCGATACGCAGTATTTT. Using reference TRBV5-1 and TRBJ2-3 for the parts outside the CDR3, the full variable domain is KAGVTQTPRYLIKTRGQQVTLSCSPISGHRSVSWYQQTPGQGLQFLFEYFSETQRNKGNFPGRFSGRQFSNSRSEMNVSTLELGDSALYLCASSLPRSDTQYFGPGTRLTVL.

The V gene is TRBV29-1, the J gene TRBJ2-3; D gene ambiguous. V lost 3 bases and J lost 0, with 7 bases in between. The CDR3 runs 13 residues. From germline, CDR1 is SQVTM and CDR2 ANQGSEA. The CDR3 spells CSVEKGSTDTQYF. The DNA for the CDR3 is TGCAGCGTTGAGAAGGGCAGCACAGATACGCAGTATTTT.

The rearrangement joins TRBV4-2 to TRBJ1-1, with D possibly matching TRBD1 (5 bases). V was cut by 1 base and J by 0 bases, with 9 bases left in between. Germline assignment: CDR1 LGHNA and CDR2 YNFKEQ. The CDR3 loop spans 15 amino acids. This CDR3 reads CASSQGQHMNTEAFF. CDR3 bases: TGTGCCAGCAGCCAAGGACAGCACATGAACACTGAAGCTTTCTTT.

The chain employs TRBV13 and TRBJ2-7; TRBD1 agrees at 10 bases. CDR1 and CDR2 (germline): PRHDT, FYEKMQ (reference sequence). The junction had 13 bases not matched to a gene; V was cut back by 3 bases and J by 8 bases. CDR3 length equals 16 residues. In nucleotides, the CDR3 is TGTGCCAGCAGCTTCGGACAGGGGGTGACCGGAGTCCAGCAGTACGTC. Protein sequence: CASSFGQGVTGVQQYV.

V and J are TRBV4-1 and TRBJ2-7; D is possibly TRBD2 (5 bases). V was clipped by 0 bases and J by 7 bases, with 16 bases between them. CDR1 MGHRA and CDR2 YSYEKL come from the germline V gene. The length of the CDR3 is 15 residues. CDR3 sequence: CASSQDLGLPGEQYV. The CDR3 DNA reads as TGCGCCAGCAGCCAAGATCTAGGCCTTCCGGGGGAGCAGTACGTC.

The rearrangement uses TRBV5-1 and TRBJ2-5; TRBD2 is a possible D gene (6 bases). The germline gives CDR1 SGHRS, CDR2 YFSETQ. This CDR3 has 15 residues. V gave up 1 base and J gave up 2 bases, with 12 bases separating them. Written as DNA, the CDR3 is TGCGCCAGCAGCTTGTTCGGGGGAACTCAAGAGACCCAGTACTTC. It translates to CASSLFGGTQETQYF.

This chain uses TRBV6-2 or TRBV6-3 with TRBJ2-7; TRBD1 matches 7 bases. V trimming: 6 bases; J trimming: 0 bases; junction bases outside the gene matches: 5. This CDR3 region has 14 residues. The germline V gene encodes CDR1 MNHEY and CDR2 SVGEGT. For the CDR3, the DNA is TGTGCCAGCAGGGACAGGCGGAGCTCCTACGAGCAGTACGTC. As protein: CASRDRRSSYEQYV.

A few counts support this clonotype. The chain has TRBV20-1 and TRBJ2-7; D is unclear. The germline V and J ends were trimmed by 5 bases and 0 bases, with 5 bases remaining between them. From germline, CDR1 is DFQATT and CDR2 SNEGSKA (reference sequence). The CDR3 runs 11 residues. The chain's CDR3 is CSAGSSYEQYF. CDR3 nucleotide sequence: TGCAGTGCTGGCAGCTCCTACGAGCAGTACTTC.

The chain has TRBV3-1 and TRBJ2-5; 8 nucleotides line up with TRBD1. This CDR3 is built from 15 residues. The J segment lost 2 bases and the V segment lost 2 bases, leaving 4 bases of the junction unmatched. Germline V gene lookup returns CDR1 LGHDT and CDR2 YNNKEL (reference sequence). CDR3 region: CASSQSWTGQETQYF. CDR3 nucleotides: TGTGCCAGCAGCCAATCATGGACAGGGCAAGAGACCCAGTACTTC.

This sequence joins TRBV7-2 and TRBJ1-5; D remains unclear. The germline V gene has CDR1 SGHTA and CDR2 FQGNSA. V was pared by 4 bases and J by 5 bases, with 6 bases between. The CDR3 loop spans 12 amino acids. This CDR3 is CASSWVDQPQHF. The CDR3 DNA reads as TGTGCCAGCAGCTGGGTAGATCAGCCCCAGCATTTT.

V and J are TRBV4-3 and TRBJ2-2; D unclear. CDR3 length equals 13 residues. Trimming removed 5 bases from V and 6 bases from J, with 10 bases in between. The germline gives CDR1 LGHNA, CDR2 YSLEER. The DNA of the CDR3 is TGCGCCAGCAGCGAAGCTTTTGCCGGGGAGCTGTTTTTT. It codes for CASSEAFAGELFF.

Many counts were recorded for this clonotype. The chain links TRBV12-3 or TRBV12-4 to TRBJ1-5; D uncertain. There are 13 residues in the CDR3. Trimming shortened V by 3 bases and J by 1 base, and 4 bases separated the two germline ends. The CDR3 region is CASSLMSNQPQHF. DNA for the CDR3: TGTGCCAGCAGTTTGATGAGCAATCAGCCCCAGCATTTT.